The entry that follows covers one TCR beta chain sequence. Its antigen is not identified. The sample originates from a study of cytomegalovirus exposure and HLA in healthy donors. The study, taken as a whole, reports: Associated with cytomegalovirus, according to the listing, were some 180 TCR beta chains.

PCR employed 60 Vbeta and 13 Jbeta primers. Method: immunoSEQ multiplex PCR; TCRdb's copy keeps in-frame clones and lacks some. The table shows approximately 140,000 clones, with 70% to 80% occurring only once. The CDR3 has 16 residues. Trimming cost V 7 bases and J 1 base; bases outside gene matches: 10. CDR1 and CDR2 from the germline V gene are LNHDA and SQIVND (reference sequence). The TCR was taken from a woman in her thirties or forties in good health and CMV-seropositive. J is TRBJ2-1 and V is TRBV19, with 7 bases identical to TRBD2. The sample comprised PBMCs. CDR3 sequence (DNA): TGTGCCAGTACCTTTGACGGTAGCGGGTCCTACAATGAGCAGTTCTTC. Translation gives CASTFDGSGSYNEQFF.